The source of this T cell receptor (beta chain) is a study of T and B cells in COVID-19 patients. From blood, about 250-500 ng of genomic DNA served as TRB template. The CDR3 spans 16 residues. With 4 bases clipped from V and 8 bases from J, the junction kept 13 bases outside the gene matches. From germline, CDR1 is SGHTA and CDR2 FQGNSA. BIOMED2 TRB-A/B primer pools were used in multiplex TRB PCR. TCRdb reprocessed the multiplex PCR reads via MiXCR and lists one record per CDR3 protein. The repertoire holds some 5,000 distinct CDR3 sequences, with about 26% as singletons. This clonotype came up a few times. Its target is not known. Study outcomes and limitations: Highly clonal in active COVID-19, TRB repertoires exceeded healthy-donor diversity and richness at recovery. Patients with COVID-19 reportedly showed strongly skewed T cell receptor beta variable and joining gene usage.

Material for sequencing was blood. The clonotype comes from a human donor with active COVID-19. The chain has TRBV7-2 and TRBJ1-2; 10 bases line up with TRBD1. The DNA for the CDR3 is TGTGCCAGCAGCTCCCAAAGGGACAGGGGAAGGGAAGGCTACACCTTC. Translated: CASSSQRDRGREGYTF.